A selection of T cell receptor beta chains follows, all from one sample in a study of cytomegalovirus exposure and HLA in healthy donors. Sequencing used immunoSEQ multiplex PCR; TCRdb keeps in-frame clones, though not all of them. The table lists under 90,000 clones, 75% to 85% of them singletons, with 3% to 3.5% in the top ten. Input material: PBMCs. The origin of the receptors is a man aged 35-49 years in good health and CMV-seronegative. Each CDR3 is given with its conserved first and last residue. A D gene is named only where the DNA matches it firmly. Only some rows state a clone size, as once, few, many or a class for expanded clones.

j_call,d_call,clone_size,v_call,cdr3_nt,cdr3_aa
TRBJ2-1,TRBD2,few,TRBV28,TGTGCCAGCAGTTTCCTGCTTACGGGGGGGAGTGAGCAGTTCTTC,CASSFLLTGGSEQFF
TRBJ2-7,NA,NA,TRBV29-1,TGCAGCGTTGGGGCCAGGGGTTACGAGCAGTACTTC,CSVGARGYEQYF
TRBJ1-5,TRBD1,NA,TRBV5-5,TGTGCCAGCAGCTGGTGGACAGGGGGTGAACAGCCCCAGCATTTT,CASSWWTGGEQPQHF
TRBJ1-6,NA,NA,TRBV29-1,TGCAGCGTCCAAGAGGGTCGGCAGGGGAATTCACCCCTCCACTTT,CSVQEGRQGNSPLHF
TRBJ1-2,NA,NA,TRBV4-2,TGTGCCAGCAGCCAAGTAGAAGGGGTATATGGCTACACCTTC,CASSQVEGVYGYTF
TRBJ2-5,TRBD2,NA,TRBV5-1,TGCGCCAGCAGCTTGGCCGGGACTAGCGGGGAGGGGCAGTACTTC,CASSLAGTSGEGQYF
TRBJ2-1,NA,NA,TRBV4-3,TGCGCCAGCAGCCAAGATTTCAACAGGGCCTACAATGAGCAGTTCTTC,CASSQDFNRAYNEQFF
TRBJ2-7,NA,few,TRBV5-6,TGTGCCAGCAGCTTTGGGGGCCTCTCCTACGAGCAGTACTTC,CASSFGGLSYEQYF
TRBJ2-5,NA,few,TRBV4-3,TGCGCCAGCAGCCAACGCCAGGGTACGTGGGAGACCCAGTACTTC,CASSQRQGTWETQYF
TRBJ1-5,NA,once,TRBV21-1,TGTGCCAGCAGCAGGGGGGGAAGTAGCAATCAGCCCCAGCATTTT,CASSRGGSSNQPQHF
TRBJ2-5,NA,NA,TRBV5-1,TGCGCCAGCAGCTTGGGCGGCATCCAAGAGACCCAGTACTTC,CASSLGGIQETQYF
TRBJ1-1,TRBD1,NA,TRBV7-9,TGTGCCAGCAGACCGACAGGGGGGCGCACTGAAGCTTTCTTT,CASRPTGGRTEAFF
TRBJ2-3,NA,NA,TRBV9,TGTGCCAGCAGCGTAGGTTGGGAGGGGGGGATAGATACGCAGTATTTT,CASSVGWEGGIDTQYF
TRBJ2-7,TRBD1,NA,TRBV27,TGTGCCAGCAGTTACCGGGGTTTTGGGACAGGGACCTACGAGCAGTACTTC,CASSYRGFGTGTYEQYF
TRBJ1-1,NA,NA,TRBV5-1,TGCGCCAGCAGCTCGCAGGTGAACACTGAAGCTTTCTTT,CASSSQVNTEAFF
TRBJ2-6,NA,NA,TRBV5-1,TGCGCCAGCAGCCAGCAGGGGACCGGGGCCAACGTCCTGACTTTC,CASSQQGTGANVLTF
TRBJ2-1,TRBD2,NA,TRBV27,TGTGCCAGCAGAGCCGCGGCTAGCGGATTCTACAATGAGCAGTTCTTC,CASRAAASGFYNEQFF
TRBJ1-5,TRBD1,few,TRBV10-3,TGTGCCATCAGCGGACAGGACAATCAGCCCCAGCATTTT,CAISGQDNQPQHF
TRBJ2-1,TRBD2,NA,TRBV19,TGTGCCAGTACCACCCAGGGGACTAGCGGCAATGAGCAGTTCTTC,CASTTQGTSGNEQFF
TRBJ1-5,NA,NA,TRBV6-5,TGTGCCAGCAGTTCCGGGACATTCGTGAGCAATCAGCCCCAGCATTTT,CASSSGTFVSNQPQHF
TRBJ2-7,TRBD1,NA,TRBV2,TGTGCCAGCAGGGGCGTGACAGGGGTCAGCGAGCAGTACTTC,CASRGVTGVSEQYF
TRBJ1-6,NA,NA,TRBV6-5,TGTGCCAGCAGGGGGCAGCGAAATTCACCCCTCCACTTT,CASRGQRNSPLHF
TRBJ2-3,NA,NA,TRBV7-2,TGTGCCAGCAGTCCCGGACAAAGCACAGATACGCAGTATTTT,CASSPGQSTDTQYF
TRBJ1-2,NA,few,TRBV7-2,TGTGCCAGCAGCTTAGCGGGGGGGCTGGGCTACACCTTC,CASSLAGGLGYTF
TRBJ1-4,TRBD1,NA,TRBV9,TGTGCCAGCAGCGGACAGACAGGGGCAGGTGAAAAACTGTTTTTT,CASSGQTGAGEKLFF
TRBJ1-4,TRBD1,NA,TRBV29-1,TGCAGCGTGACCGGACAGGGGGCAAATGAAAAACTGTTTTTT,CSVTGQGANEKLFF
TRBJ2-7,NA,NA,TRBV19,TGTGCCAGTAGTATAAGGGCAGGGGCCACCTACGAGCAGTACTTC,CASSIRAGATYEQYF
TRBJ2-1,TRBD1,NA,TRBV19,TGTGCCAGTAGTTGGTCCGGGACAGGAGCAGGGTATGAGCAGTTCTTC,CASSWSGTGAGYEQFF
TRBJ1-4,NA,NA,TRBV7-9,TGTTCCAGCTCCGCCCCCGGGGGTAGTAATGAAAAACTGTTTTTT,CSSSAPGGSNEKLFF
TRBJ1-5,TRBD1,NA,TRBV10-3,TGTGCCATCAGTGAGAACAGGGGAATTTTTGACAATCAGCCCCAGCATTTT,CAISENRGIFDNQPQHF
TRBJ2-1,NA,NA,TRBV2,TGTGCCAGGCAGGGTATCGGTCGCAATGAGCAGTTCTTC,CARQGIGRNEQFF
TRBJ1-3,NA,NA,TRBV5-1,TGTGCCAGCACCTCGACAGGTGGAGAGAGAAACACCATATATTTT,CASTSTGGERNTIYF
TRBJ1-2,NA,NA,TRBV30,TGTGCCTGGAACGGCCTAGCTAACTATGGCTACACCTTC,CAWNGLANYGYTF
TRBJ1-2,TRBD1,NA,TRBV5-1,TGCGCCAGCAGCCTAGGACAGGTTGGTTGGGGCTACACCTTC,CASSLGQVGWGYTF
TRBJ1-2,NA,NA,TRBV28,TGTGCCAGCAGCCTTATGGGTGAGGGAGGGTTCAACCGGATTTACTATGGCTACACCTTC,CASSLMGEGGFNRIYYGYTF
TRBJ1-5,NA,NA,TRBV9,TGTGCCAGCAGCGTGAGTAGCAATCAGCCCCAGCATTTT,CASSVSSNQPQHF
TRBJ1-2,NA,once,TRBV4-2,TGTGCCAGCAGCCATGAACAGGAGAACTATGGCTACACCTTC,CASSHEQENYGYTF
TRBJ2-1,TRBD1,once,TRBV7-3,TGTGCCAGCAGCTTACTGGGACAGGCTAGCTCCTACAATGAGCAGTTCTTC,CASSLLGQASSYNEQFF
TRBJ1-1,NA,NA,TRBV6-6,TGTGCCAGCAGTTTGGGCCTGAACACTGAAGCTTTCTTT,CASSLGLNTEAFF
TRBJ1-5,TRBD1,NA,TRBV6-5,TGTGCCAGCAGACAGGGGTTTAGCAATCAGCCCCAGCATTTT,CASRQGFSNQPQHF
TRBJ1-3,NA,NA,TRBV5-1,TGCGCCAGCAGCTCCTCTCCGCTGGCGGGCTCTGGAAACACCATATATTTT,CASSSSPLAGSGNTIYF
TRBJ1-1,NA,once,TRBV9,TGTGCCAGCAGCCCCATGGGAGGGGCGGCCACTGAAGCTTTCTTT,CASSPMGGAATEAFF
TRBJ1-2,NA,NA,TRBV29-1,TGCAGCGCCCACGGGGGGGCGAATGGCTACACCTTC,CSAHGGANGYTF
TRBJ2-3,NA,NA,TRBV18,TGTGCCAGCTCACCAACCGGGTCCCGCACAGATACGCAGTATTTT,CASSPTGSRTDTQYF